This T cell receptor beta chain stems from a study of blood T cell repertoires in COVID-19. TCRdb keeps only in-frame clones here, not all; method: immunoSEQ multiplex PCR. The sample lists 150,000 to 200,000 clones, about 80% occurring once. The junction had 7 bases not matched to a gene; V was cut back by 6 bases and J by 0 bases. The germline V gene encodes CDR1 MNHEY and CDR2 SMNVEV (reference sequence). The CDR3 totals 16 residues. The V call is TRBV27, the J call TRBJ1-4; 7 nucleotides line up with TRBD1. The source is a man in his 70s who had recovered from COVID-19. The sample taken for sequencing was peripheral blood. CDR3 protein: CASSLGTATTNEKLFF. Here the CDR3 DNA reads TGTGCCAGCAGCCTCGGGACAGCAACAACTAATGAAAAACTGTTTTTT.